Listed below are T cell receptor beta chains from one sample, sequenced in a study of T cell responses to AZD1222 COVID-19 vaccine. The table came from immunoSEQ multiplex PCR; TCRdb's copy has only in-frame clones and leaves some out. In the table there are roughly 66,000 clones, over 80% of which are singletons. The material was peripheral blood, obtained on day 0 of AZD1222 vaccination. The receptors originated from an adult in good health. Each CDR3 is given with its conserved first and last residue. A D gene is named only where the DNA matches it firmly. Rows may omit the clone size; those that give it use once, few, many or a size class.

D: TRBD1
V: TRBV6-6
size: NA
J: TRBJ1-3
CDR3: CASKTGQGAGNTIYF
DNA: TGTGCCAGCAAGACCGGGCAGGGGGCTGGAAACACCATATATTTT

D: NA
V: TRBV6-5
size: NA
J: TRBJ1-1
CDR3: CASSYSANRATEAFF
DNA: TGTGCCAGCAGTTACTCGGCCAACCGGGCCACTGAAGCTTTCTTT

D: NA
V: TRBV27
size: NA
J: TRBJ1-5
CDR3: CASSQDSKGGNQPQHF
DNA: TGTGCCAGCAGCCAGGACAGCAAAGGGGGTAATCAGCCCCAGCATTTT

D: NA
V: TRBV19
size: NA
J: TRBJ1-5
CDR3: CASSKTSNQPQHF
DNA: TGTGCCAGTAGCAAGACTAGCAATCAGCCCCAGCATTTT

D: NA
V: TRBV6-6
size: NA
J: TRBJ1-5
CDR3: CASSRSGGVYMSNQPQHF
DNA: TGTGCCAGCAGCCGATCAGGAGGCGTTTATATGAGCAATCAGCCCCAGCATTTT

D: TRBD1
V: TRBV30
size: NA
J: TRBJ2-7
CDR3: CAWSVTGGYEQYF
DNA: TGTGCCTGGAGTGTAACAGGGGGCTACGAGCAGTACTTC

D: NA
V: TRBV7-9
size: NA
J: TRBJ1-4
CDR3: CASSLDATNEKLFF
DNA: TGTGCCAGCAGCTTAGATGCAACTAATGAAAAACTGTTTTTT

D: NA
V: TRBV4-2
size: NA
J: TRBJ2-7
CDR3: CASSQGSGTYEQYF
DNA: TGTGCCAGCAGCCAAGGGTCGGGAACCTACGAGCAGTACTTC

D: TRBD1
V: TRBV12-3/TRBV12-4
size: NA
J: TRBJ1-2
CDR3: CASSWTGAYGYTF
DNA: TGTGCCAGCAGTTGGACAGGGGCCTATGGCTACACCTTC

D: NA
V: TRBV28
size: NA
J: TRBJ1-4
CDR3: CASSPGVGEKLFF
DNA: TGTGCCAGCAGTCCAGGGGTTGGGGAAAAACTGTTTTTT

D: NA
V: TRBV15
size: NA
J: TRBJ2-1
CDR3: CATSAGLSGENEQFF
DNA: TGTGCCACCAGCGCCGGCCTTTCGGGGGAAAATGAGCAGTTCTTC

D: NA
V: TRBV28
size: NA
J: TRBJ1-2
CDR3: CASSLGGPYGYTF
DNA: TGTGCCAGCAGTTTAGGGGGGCCCTATGGCTACACCTTC

D: TRBD2
V: TRBV25-1
size: NA
J: TRBJ2-1
CDR3: CASRTSLNEQFF
DNA: TGTGCCAGCCGGACTAGCCTCAATGAGCAGTTCTTC

D: NA
V: TRBV29-1
size: NA
J: TRBJ2-1
CDR3: CSVGDRLSYNEQFF
DNA: TGCAGCGTTGGTGACAGGCTCTCCTACAATGAGCAGTTCTTC

D: NA
V: TRBV7-2
size: NA
J: TRBJ1-5
CDR3: CASSLGWGGQPQHF
DNA: TGTGCCAGCAGCTTAGGATGGGGGGGTCAGCCCCAGCATTTT

D: NA
V: TRBV6-2/TRBV6-3
size: NA
J: TRBJ1-1
CDR3: CASSYTGYGTEAFF
DNA: TGTGCCAGCAGTTATACAGGGTATGGGACTGAAGCTTTCTTT

D: NA
V: TRBV9
size: NA
J: TRBJ2-2
CDR3: CASSVGGGELFF
DNA: TGTGCCAGCAGCGTAGGCGGCGGGGAGCTGTTTTTT

D: NA
V: TRBV12-3/TRBV12-4
size: NA
J: TRBJ2-7
CDR3: CASSRPGSYEQYF
DNA: TGTGCCAGCAGTCGCCCGGGATCCTACGAGCAGTACTTC

D: NA
V: TRBV5-4
size: NA
J: TRBJ2-1
CDR3: CASSPGVYNEQFF
DNA: TGTGCCAGCAGCCCTGGGGTCTACAATGAGCAGTTCTTC

D: NA
V: TRBV12-3/TRBV12-4
size: NA
J: TRBJ2-7
CDR3: CASSLVRLEQYF
DNA: TGTGCCAGCAGTTTAGTAAGGCTCGAGCAGTACTTC

D: NA
V: TRBV3-1/TRBV3-2
size: once
J: TRBJ2-3
CDR3: CASSQAGRADTQYF
DNA: TGTGCCAGCAGCCAAGCCGGTAGGGCAGATACGCAGTATTTT

D: TRBD1
V: TRBV6-5
size: NA
J: TRBJ2-5
CDR3: CASSRRGQEGETQYF
DNA: TGTGCCAGCAGTCGAAGGGGACAGGAGGGGGAGACCCAGTACTTC

D: TRBD2
V: TRBV5-1
size: NA
J: TRBJ2-1
CDR3: CASSLGGSLSNEQFF
DNA: TGCGCCAGCAGCTTAGGCGGGAGCCTATCGAATGAGCAGTTCTTC

D: NA
V: TRBV5-4
size: NA
J: TRBJ1-1
CDR3: CASRGGGLNTEAFF
DNA: TGTGCCAGCAGAGGCGGGGGACTGAACACTGAAGCTTTCTTT

D: TRBD1
V: TRBV3-1/TRBV3-2
size: NA
J: TRBJ1-2
CDR3: CASSHLAGTGNYGYTF
DNA: TGTGCCAGCAGCCACCTTGCCGGGACAGGGAACTATGGCTACACCTTC

D: NA
V: TRBV7-6
size: few
J: TRBJ1-5
CDR3: CASSLWVGQPQHF
DNA: TGTGCCAGCAGCTTATGGGTGGGTCAGCCCCAGCATTTT